The 6 T cell receptor beta chains given below trace back to one sample, sequenced in a study of early T cells in non-severe SARS-CoV-2 infection. Each CDR3 protein gets one entry after TCRdb re-called the 5' RACE reads with MiXCR. This table holds roughly 80,000 distinct CDR3 sequences, around 6% found once. Input material: whole blood. Source of these receptors: an adult who was a healthcare worker with PCR-confirmed SARS-CoV-2 infection or an uninfected control (not recorded which).

This clonotype was counted at least ten times. This rearrangement joins TRBV11-2 to TRBJ2-2, with 8 bases matching TRBD1. The germline V gene has CDR1 SGHAT and CDR2 FQNNGV. The CDR3 runs to 15 residues. J was trimmed by 6 bases and V by 3 bases; bases with no gene match: 6. The CDR3 nucleotides are TGTGCCAGCAGCTTCAGCAGGGGGCGGGCCGGGGAGCTGTTTTTT. This codes for CASSFSRGRAGELFF. Together with reference TRBV11-2 and TRBJ2-2, the CDR3 gives the full variable domain: EAGVAQSPRYKIIEKRQSVAFWCNPISGHATLYWYQQILGQGPKLLIQFQNNGVVDDSQLPKDRFSAERLKGVDSTLKIQPAKLEDSAVYLCASSFSRGRAGELFFGEGSRLTVL.

The sample holds a few counts of this clonotype. The J gene is TRBJ2-7, the V gene TRBV6-1; D perhaps matches TRBD1 (6 bases). V was shortened by 5 bases and J by 7 bases, with 12 bases between the two germline ends. The CDR3 totals 12 residues. From germline, CDR1 is MNHNS and CDR2 SASEGT. In nucleotides, the CDR3 is TGTGCCAGCAGTAACGCACAGGGTGAGCAGTACTTC. Translated, it gives CASSNAQGEQYF.

This clonotype was seen at least ten times. The chain links TRBV7-2 to TRBJ2-5; 10 positions agree with TRBD2. Germline-derived CDR1 and CDR2 are SGHTA and FQGNSA. The length of the CDR3 is 20 residues. V shed 5 bases and J 0 bases; nucleotides not matched to a gene: 18. CDR3 region: CASSRKPYPGTSAYQETQYF. Here the CDR3 DNA reads TGTGCCAGCAGCCGGAAACCTTATCCCGGGACTAGCGCCTACCAAGAGACCCAGTACTTC.

This sequence joins TRBV7-9 and TRBJ2-7; 12 bases fit TRBD2. CDR1 is SEHNR, CDR2 FQNEAQ, per germline (reference sequence). This CDR3 is built from 17 residues. Trimming cost V 2 bases and J 3 bases; bases outside gene matches: 8. Written as DNA, the CDR3 is TGTGCCAGCAGCTTAAACCCTAGCGGGGGGGCGGTCTACGAGCAGTACTTC. Protein sequence: CASSLNPSGGAVYEQYF.

This clonotype was picked up many times. The genes are TRBV4-2 and TRBJ2-7; D is undetermined. Germline loops: CDR1 LGHNA, CDR2 YNFKEQ. Between the trimmed V and J ends, which lost 2 bases and 4 bases, there was a span of 9 bases. This CDR3 contains 13 residues. The CDR3 sequence: CASSQLGLYEQYF. The CDR3 DNA reads as TGTGCCAGCAGCCAACTGGGTCTTTACGAGCAGTACTTC.

This clonotype has at least ten counts. This chain connects TRBV23-1 to TRBJ1-5; a weak D match, TRBD1 (6 bases). TRBV23-1 is an ORF, with its function uncertain. This CDR3 contains 15 residues. V lost 0 bases and J lost 4, with 10 bases in between. The CDR3 protein is CASSQSGGPNQPQHF. In nucleotides, the CDR3 is TGCGCCAGCAGTCAATCGGGGGGGCCTAATCAGCCCCAGCATTTT.